The clone carrying this TCR beta chain was seen repeatedly, ten times or more. The antigen is undetermined. The size of this beta chain means little, since it is a stray read in a library made for alpha chains. This sample was included in a study of spatial heterogeneity in lung cancer. Study-wide results and limits: How many expanded intratumoral alpha and beta TCRs were present tracked the tumor mutation count, which was a count of nonsynonymous mutations.

Time point reported: sample taken at primary tumor resection. A total of about 73 untreated early-stage non-small cell lung cancer patients served as donors. Whole RNA came from tumor, nontumor lung or frozen PBMC and was sequenced without being sorted. Germline V gives CDR1 MNHEY, CDR2 SMNVEV (reference sequence). The CDR3 consists of 12 residues. The V end was cut by 8 bases, the J end by 7 bases, with 15 bases between. Every TCR cDNA molecule bore a unique molecular identifier. TCRdb called the 5' RACE reads again in MiXCR, with one record for every CDR3 protein. Of more than 15,000 distinct CDR3 sequences detected, roughly 6.2% appear once; the ten largest clones hold about 6.8%.

The genes are TRBV27 and TRBJ2-7; tentatively, D is TRBD2 (5 bases). This TCR derives from a male donor with early-stage non-small cell lung cancer. The sequenced sample was lung tumor tissue, obtained at surgery. CDR3 DNA: TGTGCCAGCGGGCTAGGAAGGGAGGAGCAGTACTTC. Translating it yields CASGLGREEQYF.